Presented here are 16 T cell receptor beta chains from one specimen sequenced in a study of blood T cells in healthy people across ages. With a J-beta primer mix and a sample-barcoded 5' primer, a second PCR ran about 7 to 12 cycles. From the 5' RACE reads, TCRdb called clonotypes with MiXCR, one entry per CDR3 protein. The sample lists about 730,000 distinct CDR3 sequences, roughly 47% occurring once. Sequencing was done on a sample of blood. The receptors were gathered from a woman aged 55-69 years in good health.

This clonotype has only a few counts. The rearrangement joins TRBV25-1 to TRBJ2-7; TRBD1 or TRBD2 may be the D gene (5 bases each). The V end was cut by 3 bases, the J end by 3 bases, with 6 bases between. The CDR3 runs 12 residues. CDR1 is MGHDK, CDR2 SYGVNS, per germline. In DNA, the CDR3 is TGTGCCAGCAGTGAGGGACGCTACGAGCAGTACTTC. It yields the protein CASSEGRYEQYF.

V is TRBV10-3 and J is TRBJ2-5, with D perhaps matching TRBD2 (6 bases). Trimming took off 11 bases at V and 1 base at J, with 11 bases between the two ends. The CDR3 length is 12 residues. Germline CDR1 and CDR2: ENHRY and SYGVKD. The CDR3 nucleotides read TGTGCCGTTAGCGGCCTCCAAGAGACCCAGTACTTC. Its protein is CAVSGLQETQYF.

The rearrangement uses TRBV28 and TRBJ2-1; 7 nucleotides align to TRBD2. This CDR3 contains 11 residues. V gave up 1 base and J gave up 15 bases; unmatched junction bases: 3. CDR1 is MDHEN and CDR2 is SYDVKM in the germline V gene. The CDR3 protein is CASSLSGLPFF. In DNA form, the CDR3 reads TGTGCCAGCAGTTTATCGGGACTACCGTTCTTC. The full variable domain, rest sourced from reference TRBV28 and TRBJ2-1, is DVKVTQSSRYLVKRTGEKVFLECVQDMDHENMFWYRQDPGLGLRLIYFSYDVKMKEKGDIPEGYSVSREKKERFSLILESASTNQTSMYLCASSLSGLPFFGPGTRLTVL.

In regard to this clonotype: One end of the junction is discordant with germline, which a read error may explain. The CDR3 loop is CASSSDQGAPGCTF. CDR3 coding DNA: TGTGCCAGCAGCTCAGACCAGGGGGCGCCAGGCTGCACCTTC. The genes are TRBV13 and TRBJ1-2; 8 bases are shared with TRBD1. The CDR3 is 14 residues long. Germline CDR1 reads PRHDT; CDR2 reads FYEKMQ (reference sequence).

The rearrangement joins TRBV11-2 to TRBJ2-2; no reliable D call. Germline CDR1 and CDR2: SGHAT and FQNNGV. The CDR3 contains 17 residues. V was cut by 0 bases and J by 0 bases, with 11 bases left in between. The CDR3 loop is CASSLDGAASNTGELFF. The CDR3 bases are TGTGCCAGCAGCTTAGATGGTGCTGCCTCGAACACCGGGGAGCTGTTTTTT.

In this sample, this clonotype turned up a few times. The chain carries TRBV11-2 and TRBJ1-6; 8 bases are a match to TRBD1. The CDR3 sequence is 17 residues long. V dropped 3 bases and J dropped 8; count of bases not matched to a gene: 12. Germline lookup yields CDR1 SGHAT and CDR2 FQNNGV. CDR3 coding DNA: TGTGCCAGCAGCTTTCTGGCAGGGGGCGGATTCGATTCACCCCTCCACTTT. Its translation: CASSFLAGGGFDSPLHF.

V usage is TRBV19 and J usage is TRBJ2-5; 8 bases match TRBD1. The J call may be incorrect, as the DNA end agrees better with TRBJ2-7. This CDR3 contains 15 residues. Germline V lookup: CDR1 LNHDA, CDR2 SQIVND (reference sequence). CDR3 loop: CASSIEGQGAYEQYF. DNA for the CDR3: TGTGCCAGTAGTATAGAAGGACAGGGTGCCTACGAGCAGTACTTC.

This rearrangement joins TRBV20-1 to TRBJ2-7, with 11 bases fitting TRBD1. In germline, CDR1 is DFQATT, CDR2 SNEGSKA (reference sequence). The CDR3 is 15 amino acids. V was clipped by 2 bases and J by 2 bases; unmatched bases: 5. The CDR3 is CSARPWTGGTYEQYF. CDR3 bases: TGCAGTGCTAGACCCTGGACAGGGGGCACCTACGAGCAGTACTTC.

CDR3: CASSHRFVLAGGNEQFF. The CDR3 DNA follows: TGTGCCAGCAGCCATCGTTTCGTGTTGGCCGGAGGTAATGAGCAGTTCTTC. This chain connects TRBV3-1 to TRBJ2-1, with a possible D match to TRBD2 (5 bases). There are 17 residues in the CDR3. V was shortened by 3 bases and J by 7 bases, with 22 bases between the two germline ends. The germline gives CDR1 LGHDT, CDR2 YNNKEL (reference sequence).

This chain links TRBV27 with TRBJ2-5; 7 bases are a match to TRBD1. Gene TRBJ2-7 matches the end of the DNA better, so the J call may be wrong. There are 15 residues in the CDR3. CDR1 and CDR2 (germline): MNHEY, SMNVEV (reference sequence). In DNA, the CDR3 is TGTGCCAGCTGTTCCGGGACAGCAAGCTCCTACGAGCAGTACTTC. As protein: CASCSGTASSYEQYF.

This clonotype appeared a few times. V and J are TRBV7-2 and TRBJ2-1; D is perhaps TRBD2 (6 bases). The J call may be mistaken, given a closer DNA end match to TRBJ2-7. From germline, CDR1 is SGHTA and CDR2 FQGNSA. This CDR3 region has 17 residues. Here the CDR3 DNA reads TGTGCCAGCAGCTTAGGAGCAGGACTAAGCTCCTACAATGAGCAGTACTTC. It codes for CASSLGAGLSSYNEQYF.

In its sample, this clonotype was seen many times. The chain couples TRBV5-5 to TRBJ2-1; TRBD2 agrees at 7 bases. J gave up 1 base and V 4 bases, and 5 bases lay outside the gene matches. The CDR3 has 15 residues. Germline V gene lookup returns CDR1 SGHKS and CDR2 YYEKEE (reference sequence). CDR3 in DNA: TGTGCCAGCAGCCGTACTAGCGAGTCCTACAATGAGCAGTTCTTC. Its protein product is CASSRTSESYNEQFF.

V and J are TRBV5-6 and TRBJ2-5, with D maybe TRBD1 (5 bases). The J call is uncertain, as TRBJ2-1 better fits the DNA end. Germline CDR1 SGHDT, CDR2 YYEEEE. The CDR3 has 13 residues. The DNA for the CDR3 is TGTGCCAGCAGCTTGGGGGGCCAAGAGACCCAGTTCTTC. Translated, it gives CASSLGGQETQFF.

The rearrangement links TRBV7-8 to TRBJ2-7; 11 nucleotides agree with TRBD2. From germline, CDR1 is SGHVS and CDR2 FQNEAQ. CDR3 length: 14 amino acids. V dropped 8 bases and J dropped 3; count of bases not matched to a gene: 6. The CDR3 protein is CASRPGTSGYEQYF. CDR3 in DNA: TGTGCCAGCCGTCCCGGGACTAGCGGCTACGAGCAGTACTTC.

The chain recombines TRBV30 with TRBJ1-4; D might be TRBD1 (6 bases). Per the germline V gene, CDR1 is GTSNPN and CDR2 is SVGIG (reference sequence). V was cut by 3 bases and J by 3 bases, with 11 bases left in between. The CDR3 sequence is 14 residues long. The CDR3 DNA sequence: TGTGCCTGGAGGAGGCAGGGGTCTAATGAAAAACTGTTTTTT. Translation gives CAWRRQGSNEKLFF.

The chain combines TRBV18 with TRBJ2-5, with TRBD1 matching over 7 bases. The J call may be in error: the DNA end matches TRBJ2-7 better. Germline V gives CDR1 KGHSH, CDR2 LQKENI. The CDR3 extends over 13 amino acids. CDR3 in amino acids: CASSPKTGYEQYF. The DNA for the CDR3 is TGTGCCAGCTCACCTAAGACAGGGTACGAGCAGTACTTC.